The rows below give T cell receptor beta chains drawn from one sample of a study of identical twins. TCRdb ran MiXCR on the 5' RACE reads and lists one entry per CDR3 protein. The data hold 310,000 or so distinct CDR3 sequences, with roughly 9% observed a single time. These data also featured in a second study, about yellow fever vaccine responses in identical twins.

Sequencing used CD8+ T cells sorted from blood. These receptors originate from a woman aged 18-29 years in good health. CDR3s include the opening cysteine and the closing phenylalanine or tryptophan. The order of the fields is D gene, J gene, V gene, clone size, CDR3 protein, CDR3 DNA. A D gene is named only where the DNA matches it firmly. The listing skips clone size in some rows; elsewhere it reads once, few, many or a size class.

>TRBD2|TRBJ2-2|TRBV7-3|few
CASSSGLAGGPGELFF
TGTGCCAGCAGCTCCGGACTAGCGGGGGGGCCCGGGGAGCTGTTTTTT
>TRBD2|TRBJ2-3|TRBV4-3|.
CASSQVLAEGHTDTQYF
TGCGCCAGCAGCCAAGTACTAGCGGAGGGGCATACAGATACGCAGTATTTT
>.|TRBJ2-7|TRBV11-2|few
CASSNRLDYEQYF
TGTGCCAGCAGCAACAGACTAGACTACGAGCAGTACTTC
>.|TRBJ2-5|TRBV2|.
CASSENLEQETQYF
TGTGCCAGCAGTGAGAATCTAGAACAAGAGACCCAGTACTTC
>TRBD2|TRBJ2-5|TRBV24-1|many
CATSDLQGRSSGRPCLETQYF
TGTGCCACCAGTGATTTGCAGGGTCGTTCTAGCGGGAGGCCCTGCCTAGAGACCCAGTACTTC
>.|TRBJ2-7|TRBV5-6|few
CASSNSDGLNYEQYF
TGTGCCAGCAGCAACTCCGACGGATTAAACTACGAGCAGTACTTC
>.|TRBJ2-2|TRBV27|few
CASSATPSLTYTGELFF
TGTGCCAGCAGTGCTACCCCCAGCCTTACCTACACCGGGGAGCTGTTTTTT
>TRBD2|TRBJ2-5|TRBV7-9|.
CASSAAGAETQYF
TGTGCCAGCAGCGCAGCGGGGGCAGAGACCCAGTACTTC
>.|TRBJ2-7|TRBV25-1|many
CASSEFYEQYF
TGTGCCAGCAGTGAATTCTACGAGCAGTACTTC
>.|TRBJ2-7|TRBV27|many
CASSLTSGNYEQYF
TGTGCCAGCAGTTTGACGAGCGGTAACTACGAGCAGTACTTC
>TRBD1|TRBJ1-2|TRBV11-1|few
CASSLVTAGGDPNYGYTF
TGTGCCAGCAGCTTAGTAACAGCAGGGGGCGACCCAAACTATGGCTACACCTTC
>TRBD2|TRBJ2-3|TRBV20-1|.
CSARFSGPPHTDTQYF
TGCAGTGCTAGATTTAGCGGGCCCCCTCACACAGATACGCAGTATTTT
>TRBD1|TRBJ1-5|TRBV27|few
CASRLTGGAQPQHF
TGTGCCAGCAGACTTACAGGGGGCGCACAGCCCCAGCATTTT
>.|TRBJ2-3|TRBV4-1|few
CASSQGPADTQYF
TGCGCCAGCAGCCAAGGGCCAGCAGATACGCAGTATTTT
>TRBD1|TRBJ2-3|TRBV12-3/TRBV12-4|few
CASSQGAFPDTQYF
TGTGCCAGCAGCCAGGGGGCTTTCCCAGATACGCAGTATTTT
>.|TRBJ2-1|TRBV13|.
CASRDGATYNEQFF
TGTGCCAGCAGGGATGGGGCTACTTACAATGAGCAGTTCTTC
>TRBD2|TRBJ2-3|TRBV29-1|many
CSGRLAGVPDTQYF
TGCAGCGGCAGACTAGCGGGAGTTCCAGATACGCAGTATTTT
>.|TRBJ1-4|TRBV7-9|few
CASSPPRGEKLFF
TGTGCCAGCAGCCCGCCGCGGGGTGAAAAACTGTTTTTT
>.|TRBJ2-6|TRBV9|.
CASSDTTNRKNISGANVLTF
TGTGCCAGCAGCGATACGACGAACAGGAAAAACATCTCTGGGGCCAACGTCCTGACTTTC
>TRBD2|TRBJ2-1|TRBV6-1|many
CASSTGLAGYNEQFF
TGTGCCAGCAGCACGGGACTAGCGGGCTACAATGAGCAGTTCTTC
>.|TRBJ2-5|TRBV27|few
CASSSRGGGQETQYF
TGTGCCAGCTCCTCCCGGGGAGGGGGCCAAGAGACCCAGTACTTC
>.|TRBJ1-5|TRBV20-1|many
CSARDREGQPQHF
TGCAGTGCTAGAGATCGTGAGGGTCAGCCCCAGCATTTT
>.|TRBJ2-1|TRBV11-2|few
CASSLDRLAFNYNEQFF
TGTGCCAGCAGCTTAGATCGTCTAGCCTTTAACTACAATGAGCAGTTCTTC
>.|TRBJ2-7|TRBV27|.
CASSFPSSIGEQYF
TGTGCCAGCAGTTTCCCGTCCAGTATTGGCGAGCAGTACTTC
>TRBD2|TRBJ2-5|TRBV27|many
CASSLTGLAIQETQYF
TGTGCCAGCAGTTTAACGGGACTAGCGATCCAAGAGACCCAGTACTTC
>.|TRBJ2-2|TRBV4-1|many
CASSPFGGRVVDTGELFF
TGCGCCAGCAGCCCCTTTGGAGGACGGGTCGTGGACACCGGGGAGCTGTTTTTT
>TRBD1|TRBJ2-7|TRBV7-9|many
CASSSRQGFPYEQYF
TGTGCCAGCAGCAGTCGACAGGGGTTTCCCTACGAGCAGTACTTC